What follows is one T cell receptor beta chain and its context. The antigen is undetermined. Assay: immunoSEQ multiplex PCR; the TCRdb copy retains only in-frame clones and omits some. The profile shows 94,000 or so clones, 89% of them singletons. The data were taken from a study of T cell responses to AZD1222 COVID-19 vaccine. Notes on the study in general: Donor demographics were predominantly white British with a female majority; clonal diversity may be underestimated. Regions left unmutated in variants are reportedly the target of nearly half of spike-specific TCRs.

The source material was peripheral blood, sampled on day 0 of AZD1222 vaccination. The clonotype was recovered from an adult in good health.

The CDR3 loop reads CASSLTGLSLGEQFF. In DNA form, the CDR3 reads TGTGCCAGCAGCTTAACGGGGCTTAGCCTGGGTGAGCAGTTCTTC. The chain joins TRBV7-3 to TRBJ2-1, with D perhaps matching TRBD1 (5 bases). CDR1 SGHTA and CDR2 FQGTGA come from the germline V gene. Between the trimmed V and J ends, which lost 0 bases and 9 bases, there was a span of 15 bases. The CDR3 is made up of 15 amino acids.